These 12 T cell receptor beta chains originate from one sample sequenced in a study of neurological immune-mediated disorders. From the 5' RACE reads, TCRdb called clonotypes with MiXCR, one entry per CDR3 protein. The sample shows roughly 39,000 distinct CDR3 sequences, around 4.8% of them seen only once. The material sequenced was CD4+ T cells from blood. The receptors shown here come from a man aged 18-30 years in good health.

Ten or more counts support this clonotype. This sequence joins TRBV9 and TRBJ2-1; D is perhaps TRBD2 (7 bases). V lost 0 bases and J lost 1, with 11 bases in between. The CDR3 spans 16 residues. CDR1 and CDR2 from the germline V gene are SGDLS and YYNGEE. CDR3 amino acids: CASSVEGGGSYNEQFF. CDR3 DNA: TGTGCCAGCAGCGTAGAAGGGGGGGGGTCCTACAATGAGCAGTTCTTC.

There are many counts of this clonotype. This rearrangement joins TRBV7-3 to TRBJ2-1, with 8 nucleotides matching TRBD1. The V gene end was trimmed by 5 bases and the J gene end by 1 base; junction bases not matched to a gene: 4. This CDR3 has 15 amino acids. Germline values: CDR1 SGHTA, CDR2 FQGTGA. CDR3 protein: CASSPYRGSYNEQFF. Here the CDR3 DNA reads TGTGCCAGCAGCCCCTACAGGGGGTCCTACAATGAGCAGTTCTTC. Full variable domain (outside the CDR3, taken from reference TRBV7-3 and TRBJ2-1): GAGVSQTPSNKVTEKGKYVELRCDPISGHTALYWYRQSLGQGPEFLIYFQGTGAADDSGLPNDRFFAVRPEGSVSTLKIQRTERGDSAVYLCASSPYRGSYNEQFFGPGTRLTVL.

This clonotype was recorded at least ten times. This rearrangement joins TRBV5-1 to TRBJ2-1, with D perhaps TRBD1 (5 bases). V was cut by 7 bases and J by 6 bases, with 20 bases left in between. Germline V gene sequence: CDR1 SGHRS, CDR2 YFSETQ. CDR3 size: 15 residues. The CDR3 loop is CASGLAQGPPNEQFF. CDR3 coding DNA: TGCGCCAGCGGGCTCGCCCAGGGCCCACCCAATGAGCAGTTCTTC.

In its sample, this clonotype was seen many times. V and J are TRBV7-2 and TRBJ2-3; the D gene could be TRBD1 or TRBD2 (6 bases each). The CDR3 totals 13 residues. V was trimmed by 5 bases and J by 4 bases, leaving 10 bases between them. The germline V gene has CDR1 SGHTA and CDR2 FQGNSA. This chain's CDR3 is CASSRRGADTQYF. DNA for the CDR3: TGTGCCAGCAGCCGAAGGGGGGCAGATACGCAGTATTTT.

This clonotype was observed at least ten times. CDR3 in amino acids: CASSYSPTGGNQPQHF. CDR3 DNA: TGTGCCAGCAGTTACTCACCGACAGGGGGCAATCAGCCCCAGCATTTT. The J gene is TRBJ1-5, the V gene TRBV6-2 or TRBV6-3; the match to TRBD1 covers 8 bases. CDR3 length: 16 amino acids. The trim removed 0 bases at V and 2 bases at J, leaving 3 bases unmatched. Germline-derived CDR1 and CDR2 are MNHEY and SVGEGT.

This clonotype turned up a few times. The rearrangement links TRBV29-1 to TRBJ2-2, with D possibly being TRBD1 (5 bases). V shed 3 bases and J shed 9 bases, with 17 bases lying between them. The CDR3 is 14 residues long. Germline CDR1 reads SQVTM; CDR2 reads ANQGSEA. The CDR3 DNA reads TGCAGCGTTGAGTGGGAAGGGGCGACCCGGGAGCTGTTTTTT. Translating gives CSVEWEGATRELFF.

In its sample, this clonotype was seen many times. The V call is TRBV5-1, the J call TRBJ2-2; possible D gene TRBD2, 6 bases. The ends were cut back, 7 bases at V and 4 bases at J, with 17 bases in the middle. This CDR3 has 15 amino acids. Germline V gene data show CDR1 as SGHRS and CDR2 as YFSETQ. CDR3 region: CASHDWTKGTGELFF. The CDR3, as DNA: TGCGCCAGCCATGATTGGACTAAAGGCACCGGGGAGCTGTTTTTT.

This clonotype was observed many times. The chain is built from TRBV5-1 and TRBJ2-1; 9 bases line up with TRBD2. CDR1 SGHRS and CDR2 YFSETQ come from the germline V gene. The CDR3 length is 15 residues. With V trimmed by 5 bases and J by 6 bases, 9 bases remained unmatched. This CDR3 reads CASRSTAGGPNEQFF. The CDR3 coding sequence is TGCGCCAGCAGGTCCACAGCGGGGGGTCCCAATGAGCAGTTCTTC.

This clonotype was observed at least ten times. The V and J genes are TRBV12-3 or TRBV12-4 and TRBJ1-2; 10 nucleotides line up with TRBD1. V was clipped by 6 bases and J by 13 bases; unmatched bases: 11. The CDR3 sequence is 13 residues long. The CDR3 bases are TGTGCCAGCAGCCACCGGGACAGGGGCCCCCCCACCTTC. The encoded protein is CASSHRDRGPPTF.

This chain uses TRBV7-2 with TRBJ1-1; D ambiguous. The CDR3 runs 12 residues. Trimming took 2 bases from V and 6 from J, leaving 7 bases between them. Germline values: CDR1 SGHTA, CDR2 FQGNSA. The CDR3 region has the DNA TGTGCCAGCAGCTTAAAGGAGGCTGAAGCTTTCTTT. Its translation is CASSLKEAEAFF.

In its sample, this clonotype was seen many times. The rearrangement links TRBV29-1 to TRBJ2-1; 11 positions agree with TRBD2. Germline trimming cut 7 bases from V and 8 bases from J; bases unmatched to any gene: 10. CDR3 length: 14 residues. Germline V gene data show CDR1 as SQVTM and CDR2 as ANQGSEA. CDR3 nucleotides: TGCAGCGCCCTCAGACTAGCGGGGCAGGATGAGCAGTTCTTC. Protein product: CSALRLAGQDEQFF.

This clonotype showed up many times. The rearrangement uses TRBV18 and TRBJ1-2; no definite D call. Trimming pared 5 bases from V and 4 bases from J, leaving 20 bases between. The CDR3 runs to 16 residues. The V gene's germline CDR1 is KGHSH and CDR2 LQKENI. Here the CDR3 reads CASSSAQVPQTYGYTF. The CDR3 coding sequence is TGTGCCAGCTCATCCGCCCAGGTCCCCCAAACCTATGGCTACACCTTC.